This T cell receptor beta chain was recorded in a study of persistence of HIV-infected CD4 T cells. The libraries were made with immunoSEQ version 4 in survey mode. This table comes from immunoSEQ multiplex PCR, and its TCRdb copy is limited to in-frame clones, with some not included. Of roughly 60,000 clones in the sample, 65% to 80% are singletons; the top ten hold approximately 1.7%. CDR1 and CDR2 (germline): SEHNR, FQNEAQ (reference sequence). This CDR3 has 14 residues. The ends were cut back, 1 base at V and 1 base at J, with 4 bases in the middle. An overlapping HIV-1 Gag peptide pool stimulated these cells at roughly 0.97 ug/peptide/mL. CD40L-negative CD69-negative CD45RO-high memory CD4+ T cells were sorted as populations depleted of antigen-responding cells. With regard to this clone: The antigen remains unidentified.

This specimen consisted of CD4+ T cells sorted from PBMCs after roughly 19-hour stimulation, obtained from a patient who received antiretroviral therapy. V and J are TRBV7-9 and TRBJ2-2; no clear D gene. The receptor's source is an adult man with HIV who was CMV-seropositive. CDR3 amino acids: CASSLGGNTGELFF. The DNA of the CDR3 is TGTGCCAGCAGCTTAGGAGGGAACACCGGGGAGCTGTTTTTT.